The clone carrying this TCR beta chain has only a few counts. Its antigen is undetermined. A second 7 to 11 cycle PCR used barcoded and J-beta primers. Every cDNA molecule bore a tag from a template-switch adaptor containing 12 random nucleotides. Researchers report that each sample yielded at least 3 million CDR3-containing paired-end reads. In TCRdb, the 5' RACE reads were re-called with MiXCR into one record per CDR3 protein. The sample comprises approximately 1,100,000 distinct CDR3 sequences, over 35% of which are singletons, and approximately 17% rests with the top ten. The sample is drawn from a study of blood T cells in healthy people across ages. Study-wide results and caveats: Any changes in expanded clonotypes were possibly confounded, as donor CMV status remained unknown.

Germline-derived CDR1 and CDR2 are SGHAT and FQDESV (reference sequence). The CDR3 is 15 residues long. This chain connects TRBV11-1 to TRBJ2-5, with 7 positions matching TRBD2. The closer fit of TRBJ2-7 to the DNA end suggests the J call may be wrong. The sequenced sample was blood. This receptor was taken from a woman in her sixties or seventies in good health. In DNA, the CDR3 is TGTGCCAGCAGCCCAGATCCTAGCGGAGCCTACGAGCAGTACTTC. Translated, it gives CASSPDPSGAYEQYF.